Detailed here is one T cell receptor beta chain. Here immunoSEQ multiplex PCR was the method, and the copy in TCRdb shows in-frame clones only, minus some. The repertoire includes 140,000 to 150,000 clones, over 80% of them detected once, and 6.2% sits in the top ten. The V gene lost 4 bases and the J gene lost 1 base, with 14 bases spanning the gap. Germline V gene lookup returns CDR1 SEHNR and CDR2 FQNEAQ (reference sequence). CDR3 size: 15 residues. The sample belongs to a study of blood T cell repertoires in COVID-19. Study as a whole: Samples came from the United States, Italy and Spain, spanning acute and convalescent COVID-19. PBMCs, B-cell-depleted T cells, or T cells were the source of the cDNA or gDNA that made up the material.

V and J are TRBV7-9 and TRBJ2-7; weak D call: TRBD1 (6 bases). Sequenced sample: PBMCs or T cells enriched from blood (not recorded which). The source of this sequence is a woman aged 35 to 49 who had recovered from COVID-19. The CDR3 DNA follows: TGTGCCAGCAGCTCTGGCCAGGGGCCTTCCTACGAGCAGTACTTC. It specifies CASSSGQGPSYEQYF.